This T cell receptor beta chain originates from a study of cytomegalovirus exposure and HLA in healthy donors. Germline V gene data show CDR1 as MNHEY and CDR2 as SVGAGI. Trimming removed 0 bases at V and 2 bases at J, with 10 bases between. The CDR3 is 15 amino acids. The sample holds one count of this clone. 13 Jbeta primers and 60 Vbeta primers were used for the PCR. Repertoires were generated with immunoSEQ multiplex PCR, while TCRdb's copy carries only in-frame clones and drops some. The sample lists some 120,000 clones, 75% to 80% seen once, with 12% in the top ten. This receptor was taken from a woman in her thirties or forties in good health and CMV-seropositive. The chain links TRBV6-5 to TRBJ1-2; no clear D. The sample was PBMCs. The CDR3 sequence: CASSYSAVKNYGYTF. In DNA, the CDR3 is TGTGCCAGCAGTTACTCGGCAGTGAAGAACTATGGCTACACCTTC.